This entry lists 9 T cell receptor beta chains sequenced from one sample in a study of cytomegalovirus exposure and HLA in healthy donors (dated 2017 in TCRdb). Library method: the immunoSEQ multiplex PCR assay. A mixture of 60 forward primers for TCR Vbeta segments and 13 reverse primers for TCR Jbeta segments was used in the multiplex PCR. TCRdb limited this immuneACCESS table to in-frame rearrangements with V and J called. A share of clones is missing; checked studies link under half to unresolved V genes, and the rest is unexplained. This sample has about 84,000 clones in its table, and 63% of those were observed once. The ten largest clonotypes hold approximately 15% of the sample. The sequenced sample consisted of PBMCs. These receptors came from a woman aged 35 to 49 in good health and CMV-seropositive.

This clone showed up just a few times. Other DNA variants within this sample encode the same CDR3. The rearrangement links TRBV30 to TRBJ1-5; D is possibly TRBD1 (5 bases). This CDR3 has 13 amino acids. The V end lost 0 bases, the J end lost 6 bases, and 9 bases lay between the germline ends. CDR1 is GTSNPN, CDR2 SVGIG, per germline (reference sequence). The CDR3 here is CAWSVREGQPQHF. The CDR3 DNA sequence: TGTGCCTGGAGTGTCAGGGAGGGTCAGCCCCAGCATTTT.

This clone was seen more than once but under ten times. V usage is TRBV19 and J usage is TRBJ1-2; D uncertain. This CDR3 has 13 residues. Germline V lookup: CDR1 LNHDA, CDR2 SQIVND (reference sequence). The V end was cut by 3 bases, the J end by 7 bases, with 12 bases between. The CDR3 bases are TGTGCCAGTAGTATGGGCCCCCGGGGTGGCTACACCTTC. Its protein is CASSMGPRGGYTF.

The chain combines TRBV5-1 with TRBJ2-1; D might be TRBD1 (6 bases). The CDR3 is 14 amino acids. Trimming took 0 bases from V and 3 from J, leaving 7 bases between them. Germline V gives CDR1 SGHRS, CDR2 YFSETQ. This chain's CDR3 is CASSLGQDYNEQFF. In DNA, the CDR3 is TGCGCCAGCAGCTTGGGACAGGACTACAATGAGCAGTTCTTC.

Comments on this clone: One junction end does not reproduce the germline sequence, and a read error may be involved. The chain links TRBV11-3 to TRBJ2-2; 11 bases are a match to TRBD2. CDR1 is SGHNT, CDR2 YENEEA, per germline. CDR3 length: 15 amino acids. In DNA, the CDR3 is TGTGCCAGCAGTTTAGCGGGAGGGCTCGGCGGGGAGCTGTTTTTT. This codes for CASSLAGGLGGELFF.

V and J are TRBV28 and TRBJ2-7; tentative D call: TRBD2 (6 bases). CDR1 and CDR2 (germline): MDHEN, SYDVKM. Trimming left V 3 bases short and J 12 bases short, with 15 bases between. The length of the CDR3 is 12 residues. As DNA, the CDR3 is TGTGCCAGCAGTTTCCGGGGGTCCCAGGGGTACTTC. Residues: CASSFRGSQGYF.

CDR3 nucleotide sequence: TGTGCCAGCAGTTATCGCGAACCAAGCGGGAGCTCACCCTACGAGCAGTACTTC. Translation gives CASSYREPSGSSPYEQYF. This sequence joins TRBV27 and TRBJ2-7; TRBD2 aligns across 8 bases. The CDR3 contains 18 residues. Germline V lookup: CDR1 MNHEY, CDR2 SMNVEV (reference sequence). V was clipped by 4 bases and J by 2 bases; unmatched bases: 16.

This rearrangement joins TRBV7-2 to TRBJ2-5; D remains ambiguous. V was cut by 6 bases and J by 5 bases, with 13 bases left in between. The CDR3 covers 13 residues. The germline V gene has CDR1 SGHTA and CDR2 FQGNSA. The CDR3 protein is CASRFPRGETQYF. DNA for the CDR3: TGTGCCAGCAGGTTCCCTCGCGGTGAGACCCAGTACTTC.

The chain combines TRBV21-1 with TRBJ2-2; the DNA was not used to check the table's D call, TRBD2. TRBV21-1 constitutes a pseudogene. CDR3 length: 16 residues. CDR3 sequence: CASAQPGLVLTGELFF. In DNA form, the CDR3 reads TGTGCCAGCGCGCAGCCGGGACTAGTGCTCACCGGGGAGCTGTTTTTT.

The chain carries TRBV7-9 and TRBJ1-5, with D unclear. Germline CDR1 SEHNR, CDR2 FQNEAQ (reference sequence). There are 14 residues in the CDR3. The V end lost 1 base, the J end lost 3 bases, and 7 bases lay between the germline ends. The CDR3 protein is CASSLVGANQPQHF. The CDR3 DNA is TGTGCCAGCAGCTTAGTGGGAGCCAATCAGCCCCAGCATTTT.